The rows below give T cell receptor beta chains drawn from one sample of a study of blood T cell repertoires in COVID-19. Produced via immunoSEQ multiplex PCR; TCRdb's table is partial and in-frame only. The sample lists 90,000 to 150,000 clones; about 86% were seen once. Sequenced: peripheral blood. Source of these receptors: a man between 65 and 85 years old who had recovered from COVID-19. CDR3s include the opening cysteine and the closing phenylalanine or tryptophan. A D gene is named only where the DNA matches it firmly. Not every row has a clone size; where given, it reads once, few, many or a size class.

abundance: .; d_gene: .; v_gene: TRBV5-1; j_gene: TRBJ2-7; CDR3nt: TGCGCCAGCAGTGGTGATGGGCAGGGATATCACGAGCAGTACTTC; CDR3aa: CASSGDGQGYHEQYF
abundance: .; d_gene: TRBD2; v_gene: TRBV9; j_gene: TRBJ2-5; CDR3nt: TGTGCCAGCAGCCCTCGGACTAGTTTAGAGACCCAGTACTTC; CDR3aa: CASSPRTSLETQYF
abundance: few; d_gene: .; v_gene: TRBV7-9; j_gene: TRBJ2-1; CDR3nt: TGTGCCAGCAACCCTACCCTGCGGCCCTCCTACAATGAGCAGTTCTTC; CDR3aa: CASNPTLRPSYNEQFF
abundance: .; d_gene: .; v_gene: TRBV6-1; j_gene: TRBJ1-5; CDR3nt: TGTGCCAGCAGTGACAAAGGGGGCAATCAGCCCCAGCATTTT; CDR3aa: CASSDKGGNQPQHF
abundance: .; d_gene: TRBD2; v_gene: TRBV18; j_gene: TRBJ2-1; CDR3nt: TGTGCCAGCTCACCACGGACTAGCGGGGGGACCTCCTACAATGAGCAGTTCTTC; CDR3aa: CASSPRTSGGTSYNEQFF
abundance: .; d_gene: TRBD1; v_gene: TRBV5-5; j_gene: TRBJ2-7; CDR3nt: TGTGCCAGCGTCAGGGGGACCGACGAGCAGTACTTC; CDR3aa: CASVRGTDEQYF
abundance: .; d_gene: .; v_gene: TRBV5-3; j_gene: TRBJ2-7; CDR3nt: TGTGCCAGAAGCTTGGCCGACGGACAAAAGAGAACCTACGAGCAGTACTTC; CDR3aa: CARSLADGQKRTYEQYF
abundance: .; d_gene: .; v_gene: TRBV19; j_gene: TRBJ1-5; CDR3nt: TGTGCCAGTAGTACAAGTGGGGCGGGGGCCCAGCATTTT; CDR3aa: CASSTSGAGAQHF
abundance: .; d_gene: .; v_gene: TRBV7-2; j_gene: TRBJ2-7; CDR3nt: TGTGCCAGCAGCTCACAGGGCTACGAGCAGTACTTC; CDR3aa: CASSSQGYEQYF
abundance: .; d_gene: TRBD1; v_gene: TRBV18; j_gene: TRBJ1-4; CDR3nt: TGTGCCAGCTCACCGACGGGACAGGGGATAAAACTGTTTTTT; CDR3aa: CASSPTGQGIKLFF
abundance: .; d_gene: .; v_gene: TRBV7-9; j_gene: TRBJ2-3; CDR3nt: TGTGCCAGCAGCTTAGGCCTAGGCACATCCACAGATACGCAGTATTTT; CDR3aa: CASSLGLGTSTDTQYF
abundance: once; d_gene: .; v_gene: TRBV12-5; j_gene: TRBJ2-1; CDR3nt: TGTGCTAGTGGTTTAGGAGGTGAGCAGTTCTTC; CDR3aa: CASGLGGEQFF
abundance: .; d_gene: .; v_gene: TRBV6-1; j_gene: TRBJ2-3; CDR3nt: TGTGCCAGCAGTGACCCTAGCACAGATACGCAGTATTTT; CDR3aa: CASSDPSTDTQYF
abundance: .; d_gene: TRBD2; v_gene: TRBV4-1; j_gene: TRBJ2-7; CDR3nt: TGCGCCAGCAGCCACGCTCTAGCGGGGGCCTCCGAGCAGTACTTC; CDR3aa: CASSHALAGASEQYF
abundance: .; d_gene: TRBD1; v_gene: TRBV2; j_gene: TRBJ1-6; CDR3nt: TGTGCCAGCATCCCGGGGACAGGGACGCCACCCCTCCACTTT; CDR3aa: CASIPGTGTPPLHF
abundance: once; d_gene: .; v_gene: TRBV2; j_gene: TRBJ2-4; CDR3nt: TGTGCCAGCAGTGATTCGACAGGCCTAAACATTCAGTACTTC; CDR3aa: CASSDSTGLNIQYF
abundance: .; d_gene: .; v_gene: TRBV19; j_gene: TRBJ2-4; CDR3nt: TGTGCCAGTAGTATAGTAGGAGGGGGCCTGTTTAAGAACATTCAGTACTTC; CDR3aa: CASSIVGGGLFKNIQYF
abundance: .; d_gene: .; v_gene: TRBV6-5; j_gene: TRBJ1-1; CDR3nt: TGTGCCAGCAGTTACAGATGGAGTGGGAGTGAAGCTTTCTTT; CDR3aa: CASSYRWSGSEAFF
abundance: .; d_gene: TRBD2; v_gene: TRBV7-8; j_gene: TRBJ2-1; CDR3nt: TGTGCCAGCAGCGATTCAATAGCGGGAGGATCCTACAATGAGCAGTTCTTC; CDR3aa: CASSDSIAGGSYNEQFF
abundance: once; d_gene: .; v_gene: TRBV4-2; j_gene: TRBJ1-4; CDR3nt: TGTGCCAGCAGCCAAGACAACAGGGCTGGGGAAAAACTGTTTTTT; CDR3aa: CASSQDNRAGEKLFF
abundance: .; d_gene: TRBD2; v_gene: TRBV14; j_gene: TRBJ2-7; CDR3nt: TGTGCCAGCAGCCCTAGCGGGAGTGTATCCTACGAGCAGTACTTC; CDR3aa: CASSPSGSVSYEQYF
abundance: .; d_gene: .; v_gene: TRBV28; j_gene: TRBJ2-3; CDR3nt: TGTGCCAGCTTGGCAGGTGGGGTGAGGGCAGATACGCAGTATTTT; CDR3aa: CASLAGGVRADTQYF
abundance: .; d_gene: .; v_gene: TRBV4-1; j_gene: TRBJ1-2; CDR3nt: TGCGCCAGCAGCCAAGATCTCAGTTATGGCTACACCTTC; CDR3aa: CASSQDLSYGYTF
abundance: .; d_gene: .; v_gene: TRBV7-9; j_gene: TRBJ1-2; CDR3nt: TGTGCCAGCAGCACAAGACAGGACTATGGCTACACCTTC; CDR3aa: CASSTRQDYGYTF
abundance: .; d_gene: TRBD2; v_gene: TRBV9; j_gene: TRBJ2-7; CDR3nt: TGTGCCAGCAGCCCCCGACTAGCGCAGGCTCGGGAGCAGTACTTC; CDR3aa: CASSPRLAQAREQYF